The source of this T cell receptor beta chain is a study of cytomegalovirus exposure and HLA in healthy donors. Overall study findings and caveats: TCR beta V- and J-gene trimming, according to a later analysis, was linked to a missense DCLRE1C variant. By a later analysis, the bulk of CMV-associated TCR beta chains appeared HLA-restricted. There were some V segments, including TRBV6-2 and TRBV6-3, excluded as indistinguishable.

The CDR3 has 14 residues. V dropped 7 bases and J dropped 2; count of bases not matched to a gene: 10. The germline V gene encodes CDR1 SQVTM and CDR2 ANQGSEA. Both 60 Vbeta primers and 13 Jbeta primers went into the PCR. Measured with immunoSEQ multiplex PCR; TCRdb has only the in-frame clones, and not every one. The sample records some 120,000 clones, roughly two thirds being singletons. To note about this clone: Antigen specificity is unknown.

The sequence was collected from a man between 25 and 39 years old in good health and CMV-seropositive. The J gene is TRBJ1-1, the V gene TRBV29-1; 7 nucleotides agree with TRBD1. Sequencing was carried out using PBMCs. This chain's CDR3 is CSGRPGQYNTEAFF. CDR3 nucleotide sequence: TGCAGCGGGCGCCCGGGACAGTATAACACTGAAGCTTTCTTT.